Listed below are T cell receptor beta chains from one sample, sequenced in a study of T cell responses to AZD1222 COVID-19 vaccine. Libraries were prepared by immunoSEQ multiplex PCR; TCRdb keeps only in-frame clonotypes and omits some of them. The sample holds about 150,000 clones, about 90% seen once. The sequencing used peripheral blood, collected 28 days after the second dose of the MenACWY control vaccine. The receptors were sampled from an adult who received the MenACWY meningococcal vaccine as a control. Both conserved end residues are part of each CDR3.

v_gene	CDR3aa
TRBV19	CASSLTGELFF
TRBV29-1	CSVEGQLRQETQYF
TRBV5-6	CASSLGAAGNQPQHF
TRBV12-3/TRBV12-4	CASTPLLGGEQYF
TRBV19	CASTEQGGYGYTF
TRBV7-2	CASSLAAGVAYEQYF
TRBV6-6	CASSYGRDGEKLFF
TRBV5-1	CASSLSGTEAFF
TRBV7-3	CASSLKRGEKLFF
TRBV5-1	CASSLGDGLSNQPQHF
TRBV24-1	CATSDGGAWGYTF
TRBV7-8	CASSDTVVGYEQYF
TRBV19	CASSISGETNEKLFF
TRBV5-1	CASSLGDRGDNQPQHF
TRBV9	CASSVSLVGAPNTQYF
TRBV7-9	CASGGQGAWNEQFF
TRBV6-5	CASSYSRNQPQHF
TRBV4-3	CASSPFLAGGPYNEQFF
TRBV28	CASSGMGQGMDTQYF
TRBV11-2	CASSLIGGRDQPQHF
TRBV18	CAGSPATGRQPQHF
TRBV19	CASSLRDRGEQYF
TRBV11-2	CASSLVGPGSTNEKLFF
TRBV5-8	CASSLEVSATFF
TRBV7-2	CASSLEPSGSSVQFF
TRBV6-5	CASSSGLLGTGELFF
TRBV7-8	CATQGLAGVGEQFF